This T cell receptor beta chain is from a study of T cell responses to AZD1222 COVID-19 vaccine. Whole-study results and caveats: Clonal diversity was possibly underestimated, and the donors were mostly white British, with more females. Along spike, vaccine-associated CD4 TCRs were found throughout, with dominance at 160-218 and 743-854.

Assay used: immunoSEQ multiplex PCR; TCRdb lists only in-frame clones, some missing. The data contain approximately 100,000 clones, approximately 92% of them singletons. In the case of this clone: The antigen is unknown.

Losses at the gene ends were 7 bases for V and 3 bases for J; bases not matched to a gene: 8. This CDR3 has 14 residues. The germline V gene encodes CDR1 SGHNT and CDR2 YYREEE (reference sequence). This clonotype originated in an adult in good health. The chain combines TRBV5-4 with TRBJ2-3; 7 nucleotides line up with TRBD2. The sample in question was peripheral blood, obtained on day 0 of AZD1222 vaccination. CDR3 nucleotide sequence: TGTGCCAGCTGGGACGGGGGGTTTACAGATACGCAGTATTTT. Encoded protein: CASWDGGFTDTQYF.